This T cell receptor beta chain appears in the sequencing data of a study of blood T cell repertoires in COVID-19. Repertoires were generated with immunoSEQ multiplex PCR, while TCRdb's copy carries only in-frame clones and drops some. The repertoire holds about 71,000 clones, with roughly 89% as singletons. V was pared by 3 bases and J by 1 base, with 12 bases between. Germline V gives CDR1 SEHNR, CDR2 FQNEAQ (reference sequence). CDR3 length equals 15 residues. J is TRBJ1-2 and V is TRBV7-9; D gene ambiguous. The origin of this receptor is a man in his fifties or sixties with active COVID-19. What was sequenced was peripheral blood. The CDR3 region is CASSFGSTYNYGYTF. The CDR3 nucleotides are TGTGCCAGCAGCTTTGGGAGTACCTATAACTATGGCTACACCTTC.